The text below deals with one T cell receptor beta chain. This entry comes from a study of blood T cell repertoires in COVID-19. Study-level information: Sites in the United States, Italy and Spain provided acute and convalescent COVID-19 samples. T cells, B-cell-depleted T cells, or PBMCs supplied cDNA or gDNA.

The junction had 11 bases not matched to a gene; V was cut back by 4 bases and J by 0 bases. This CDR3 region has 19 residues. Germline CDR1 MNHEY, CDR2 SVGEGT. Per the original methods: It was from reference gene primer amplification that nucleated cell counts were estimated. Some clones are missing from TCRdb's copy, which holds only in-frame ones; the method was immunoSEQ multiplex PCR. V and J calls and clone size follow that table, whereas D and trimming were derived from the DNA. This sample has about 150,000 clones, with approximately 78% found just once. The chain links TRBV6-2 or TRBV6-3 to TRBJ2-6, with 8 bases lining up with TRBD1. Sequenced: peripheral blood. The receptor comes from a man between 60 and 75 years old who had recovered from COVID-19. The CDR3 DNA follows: TGTGCCAGCAGTTTCCTCGGACAGGGATTCTACTCTGGGGCCAACGTCCTGACTTTC. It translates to CASSFLGQGFYSGANVLTF.